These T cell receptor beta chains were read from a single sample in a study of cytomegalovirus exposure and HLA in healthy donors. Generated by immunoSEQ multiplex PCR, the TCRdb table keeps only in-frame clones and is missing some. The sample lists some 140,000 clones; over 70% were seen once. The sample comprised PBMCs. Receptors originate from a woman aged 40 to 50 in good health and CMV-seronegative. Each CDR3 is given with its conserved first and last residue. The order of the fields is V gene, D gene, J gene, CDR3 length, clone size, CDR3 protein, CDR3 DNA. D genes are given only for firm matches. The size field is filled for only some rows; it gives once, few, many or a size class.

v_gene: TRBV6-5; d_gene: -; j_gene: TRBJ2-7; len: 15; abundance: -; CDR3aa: CASSYQQGPSYEQYF; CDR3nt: TGTGCCAGCAGTTACCAACAGGGACCGTCCTACGAGCAGTACTTC
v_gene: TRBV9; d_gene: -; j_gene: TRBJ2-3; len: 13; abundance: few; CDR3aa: CASSGIGPDTQYF; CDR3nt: TGTGCCAGCAGCGGAATTGGGCCAGATACGCAGTATTTT
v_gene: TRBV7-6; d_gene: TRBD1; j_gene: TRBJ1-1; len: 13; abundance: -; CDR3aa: CASSPGQATEAFF; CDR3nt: TGTGCCAGCAGCCCCGGACAGGCCACTGAAGCTTTCTTT
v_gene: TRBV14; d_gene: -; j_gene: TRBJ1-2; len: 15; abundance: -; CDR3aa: CASSQDWATNYGYTF; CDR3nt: TGTGCCAGCAGCCAAGATTGGGCGACTAACTATGGCTACACCTTC
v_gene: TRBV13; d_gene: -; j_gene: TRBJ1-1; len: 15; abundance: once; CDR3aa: CASSFKGTPGTEAFF; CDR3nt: TGTGCCAGCAGCTTCAAGGGGACACCGGGTACTGAAGCTTTCTTT
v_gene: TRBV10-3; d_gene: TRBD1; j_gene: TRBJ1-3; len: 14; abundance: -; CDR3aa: CAISATGTGNTIYF; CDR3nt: TGTGCCATCAGTGCGACAGGGACTGGAAACACCATATATTTT
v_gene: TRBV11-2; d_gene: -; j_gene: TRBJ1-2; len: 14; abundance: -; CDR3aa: CASSLVSGSDGYTF; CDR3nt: TGTGCCAGCAGCTTAGTATCAGGGTCCGATGGCTACACCTTC
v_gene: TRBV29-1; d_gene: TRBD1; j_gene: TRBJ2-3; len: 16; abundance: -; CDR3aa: CSVPGQGPTSTDTQYF; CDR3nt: TGCAGCGTACCGGGACAGGGCCCAACGAGCACAGATACGCAGTATTTT
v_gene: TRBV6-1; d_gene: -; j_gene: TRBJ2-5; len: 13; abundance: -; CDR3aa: CASSDGPPRAQYF; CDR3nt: TGTGCCAGCAGTGACGGACCGCCGAGGGCCCAGTACTTC
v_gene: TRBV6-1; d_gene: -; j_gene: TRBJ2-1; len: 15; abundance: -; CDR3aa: CASSEGMTSSGEQFF; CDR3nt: TGTGCCAGCAGTGAAGGTATGACTAGTTCGGGTGAGCAGTTCTTC
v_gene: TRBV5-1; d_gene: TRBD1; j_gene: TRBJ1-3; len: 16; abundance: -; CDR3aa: CASSSGQGRGGNTIYF; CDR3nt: TGCGCCAGCAGCTCGGGACAGGGCCGTGGTGGAAACACCATATATTTT
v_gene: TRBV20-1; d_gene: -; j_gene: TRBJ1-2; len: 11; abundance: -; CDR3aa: CSAYMGSLSAF; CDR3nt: TGCAGTGCTTATATGGGCAGCCTATCCGCCTTC
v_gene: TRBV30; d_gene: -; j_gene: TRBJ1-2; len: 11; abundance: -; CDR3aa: CAWSEAYGYTF; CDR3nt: TGTGCCTGGAGCGAAGCCTATGGCTACACCTTC
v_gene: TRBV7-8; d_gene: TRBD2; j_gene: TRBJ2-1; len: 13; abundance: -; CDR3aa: CATRGGAYNEQFF; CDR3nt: TGTGCCACCCGCGGGGGGGCTTACAATGAGCAGTTCTTC
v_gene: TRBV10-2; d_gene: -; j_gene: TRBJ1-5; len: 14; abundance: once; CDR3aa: CASSDLQGDQPQHF; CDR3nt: TGCGCCAGCAGCGATTTACAAGGAGATCAGCCCCAGCATTTT
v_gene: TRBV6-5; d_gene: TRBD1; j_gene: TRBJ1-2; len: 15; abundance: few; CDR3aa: CASSYSGQFNYGYTF; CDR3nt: TGTGCCAGCAGTTACTCGGGACAGTTTAACTATGGCTACACCTTC
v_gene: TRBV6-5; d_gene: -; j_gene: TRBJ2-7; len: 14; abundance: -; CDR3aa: CASSYLRVGYEQYF; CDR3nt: TGTGCCAGCAGTTACCTGAGGGTGGGCTACGAGCAGTACTTC
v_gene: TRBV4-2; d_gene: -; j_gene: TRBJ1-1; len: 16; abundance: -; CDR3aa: CASSPYKEVLVSEAFF; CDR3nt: TGTGCCAGCAGCCCCTATAAGGAGGTTCTAGTTTCTGAAGCTTTCTTT
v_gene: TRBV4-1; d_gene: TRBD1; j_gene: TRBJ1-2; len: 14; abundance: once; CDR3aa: CASSQGGQKYGYTF; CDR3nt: TGCGCCAGCAGCCAAGGGGGACAGAAGTATGGCTACACCTTC
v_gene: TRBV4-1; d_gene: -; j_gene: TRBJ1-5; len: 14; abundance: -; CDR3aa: CASSQLTGKQPQHF; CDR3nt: TGCGCCAGCAGCCAGCTTACAGGGAAGCAGCCCCAGCATTTT
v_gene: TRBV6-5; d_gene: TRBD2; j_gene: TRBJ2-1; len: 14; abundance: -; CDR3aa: CATLAGGSYNEQFF; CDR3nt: TGTGCCACATTAGCGGGGGGCTCCTACAATGAGCAGTTCTTC
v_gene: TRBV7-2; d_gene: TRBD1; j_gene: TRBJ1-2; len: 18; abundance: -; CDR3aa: CASSLGPGQGAGEDGYTF; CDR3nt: TGTGCCAGCAGCTTAGGGCCGGGACAGGGGGCCGGGGAGGATGGCTACACCTTC
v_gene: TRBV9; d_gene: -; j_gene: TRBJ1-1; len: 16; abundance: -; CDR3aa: CASSVADGGFDSEAFF; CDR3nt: TGTGCCAGCAGCGTTGCTGACGGAGGCTTTGATTCTGAAGCTTTCTTT
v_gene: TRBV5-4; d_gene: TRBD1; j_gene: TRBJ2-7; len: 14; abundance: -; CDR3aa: CASSLGQGIYEQYF; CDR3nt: TGTGCCAGCAGCTTGGGACAGGGGATCTACGAGCAGTACTTC
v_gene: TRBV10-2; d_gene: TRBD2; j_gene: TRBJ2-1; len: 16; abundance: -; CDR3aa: CASSESGDYRGGEQFF; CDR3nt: TGCGCCAGCAGTGAGTCGGGGGACTACCGTGGGGGTGAGCAGTTCTTC
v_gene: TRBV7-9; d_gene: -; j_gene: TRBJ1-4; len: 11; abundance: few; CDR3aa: CASSTEEKLFF; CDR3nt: TGTGCCAGCAGCACAGAGGAAAAACTGTTTTTT
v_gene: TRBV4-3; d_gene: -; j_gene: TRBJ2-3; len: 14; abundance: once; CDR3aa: CASSQEVPGDTQYF; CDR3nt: TGCGCCAGCAGCCAAGAAGTGCCCGGAGATACGCAGTATTTT
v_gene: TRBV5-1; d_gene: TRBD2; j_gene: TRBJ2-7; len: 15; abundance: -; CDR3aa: CASKSAGDPRNEQYF; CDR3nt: TGCGCCAGCAAGAGTGCGGGGGACCCTCGGAACGAGCAGTACTTC
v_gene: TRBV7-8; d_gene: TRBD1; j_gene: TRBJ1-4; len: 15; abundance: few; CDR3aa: CASSPDRPTNEKLFF; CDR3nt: TGTGCCAGCAGCCCGGACAGGCCAACTAATGAAAAACTGTTTTTT
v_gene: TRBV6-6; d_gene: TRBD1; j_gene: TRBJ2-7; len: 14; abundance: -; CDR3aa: CASSYSDREYEQYF; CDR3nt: TGTGCCAGCAGTTACTCGGACAGGGAATACGAGCAGTACTTC
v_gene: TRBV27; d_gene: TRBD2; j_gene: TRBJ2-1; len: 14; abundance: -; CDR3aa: CASGRGAYYNEQFF; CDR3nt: TGTGCCAGCGGGCGGGGGGCCTACTACAATGAGCAGTTCTTC
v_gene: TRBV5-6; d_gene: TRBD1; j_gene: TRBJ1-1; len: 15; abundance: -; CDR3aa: CASRKTGDLTLEAFF; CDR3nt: TGTGCCAGCAGGAAAACAGGGGACCTCACTCTTGAAGCTTTCTTT
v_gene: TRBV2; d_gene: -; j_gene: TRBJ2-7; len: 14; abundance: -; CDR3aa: CASTSDSLSYEQYF; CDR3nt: TGTGCCAGCACATCGGACAGTCTTTCCTACGAGCAGTACTTC
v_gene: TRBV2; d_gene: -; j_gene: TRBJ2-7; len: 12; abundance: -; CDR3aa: CASSEQTYEQYF; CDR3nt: TGTGCCAGCAGTGAACAAACATACGAGCAGTACTTC
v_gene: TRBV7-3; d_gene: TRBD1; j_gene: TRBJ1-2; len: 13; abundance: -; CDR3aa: CASSLAGTGGYTF; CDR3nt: TGTGCCAGCAGCTTAGCCGGGACAGGGGGCTACACCTTC
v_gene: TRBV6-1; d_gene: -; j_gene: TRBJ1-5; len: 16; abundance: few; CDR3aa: CASSEAQRALTQPQHF; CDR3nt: TGTGCCAGCAGTGAAGCGCAGAGGGCTCTAACGCAGCCCCAGCATTTT
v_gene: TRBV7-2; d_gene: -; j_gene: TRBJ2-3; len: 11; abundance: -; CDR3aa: CASSLSYTQYF; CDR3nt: TGTGCCAGCAGCTTGAGCTATACGCAGTATTTT
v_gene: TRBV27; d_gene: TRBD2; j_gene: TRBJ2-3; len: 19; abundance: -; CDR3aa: CASSPRAAGGALSTDTQYF; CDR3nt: TGTGCCAGCAGCCCTCGTGCTGCGGGGGGAGCCCTTAGCACAGATACGCAGTATTTT
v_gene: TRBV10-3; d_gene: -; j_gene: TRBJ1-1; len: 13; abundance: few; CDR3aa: CAIRANMNTEAFF; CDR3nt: TGTGCCATCAGAGCAAATATGAACACTGAAGCTTTCTTT
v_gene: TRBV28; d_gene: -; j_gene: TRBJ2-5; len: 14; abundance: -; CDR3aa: CASSERQGRGTQYF; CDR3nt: TGTGCCAGCAGTGAACGACAGGGGAGGGGGACCCAGTACTTC
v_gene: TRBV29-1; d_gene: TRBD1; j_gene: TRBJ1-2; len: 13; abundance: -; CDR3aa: CSSLSGTGFGYTF; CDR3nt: TGCAGCTCTCTTTCCGGGACAGGGTTTGGCTACACCTTC
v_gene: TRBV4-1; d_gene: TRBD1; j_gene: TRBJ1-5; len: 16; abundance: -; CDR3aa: CASSQDADRGFQPQHF; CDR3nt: TGCGCCAGCAGCCAAGACGCCGACAGGGGGTTTCAGCCCCAGCATTTT
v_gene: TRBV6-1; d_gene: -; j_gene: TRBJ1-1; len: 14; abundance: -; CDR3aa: CASSRGRTNTEAFF; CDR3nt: TGTGCCAGCAGTAGAGGACGGACTAACACTGAAGCTTTCTTT
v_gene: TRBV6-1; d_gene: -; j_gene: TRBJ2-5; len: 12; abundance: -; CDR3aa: CASSPLFETQYF; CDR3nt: TGTGCCAGCAGTCCCTTGTTTGAGACCCAGTACTTC
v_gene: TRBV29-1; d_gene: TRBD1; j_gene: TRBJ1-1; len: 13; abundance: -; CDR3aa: CSVRDRGSTEAFF; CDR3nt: TGCAGCGTACGGGACAGGGGATCCACTGAAGCTTTCTTT
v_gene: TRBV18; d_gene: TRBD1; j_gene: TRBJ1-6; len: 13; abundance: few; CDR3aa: CASSPNRGSPLHF; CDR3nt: TGTGCCAGCTCGCCCAACAGGGGCTCACCCCTCCACTTT
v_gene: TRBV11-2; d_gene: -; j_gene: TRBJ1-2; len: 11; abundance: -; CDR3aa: CASSLGGSGDF; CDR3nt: TGTGCCAGCAGCTTAGGGGGAAGCGGAGACTTC
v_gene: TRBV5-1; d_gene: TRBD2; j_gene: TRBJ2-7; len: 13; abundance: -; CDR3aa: CASGQRGNYEQYF; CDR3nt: TGCGCCAGCGGTCAGCGGGGAAACTACGAGCAGTACTTC
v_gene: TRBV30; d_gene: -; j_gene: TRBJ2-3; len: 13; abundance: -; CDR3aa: CAWSVRSADTQYF; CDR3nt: TGTGCCTGGAGTGTTCGGTCCGCAGATACGCAGTATTTT
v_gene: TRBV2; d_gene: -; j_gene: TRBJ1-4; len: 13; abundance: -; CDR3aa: CAAGDQGNEKLFF; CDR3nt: TGTGCCGCCGGGGACCAGGGGAATGAAAAACTGTTTTTT
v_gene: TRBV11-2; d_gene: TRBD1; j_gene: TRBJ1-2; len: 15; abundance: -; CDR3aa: CASSLWTGPSYGYTF; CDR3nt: TGTGCCAGCAGCCTATGGACAGGCCCCTCTTATGGCTACACCTTC
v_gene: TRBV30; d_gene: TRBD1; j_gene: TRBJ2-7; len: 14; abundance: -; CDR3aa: CAWSIGGSSYEQYF; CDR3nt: TGTGCCTGGAGTATAGGGGGCTCTAGCTACGAGCAGTACTTC
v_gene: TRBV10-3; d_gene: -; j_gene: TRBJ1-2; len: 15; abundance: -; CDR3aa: CAISREAAANYGYTF; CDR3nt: TGTGCCATCAGCAGAGAGGCAGCCGCTAACTATGGCTACACCTTC
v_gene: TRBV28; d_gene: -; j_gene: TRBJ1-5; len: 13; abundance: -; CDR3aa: CASSLELNGPQHF; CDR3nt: TGTGCCAGCAGTTTAGAACTAAACGGGCCCCAGCATTTT
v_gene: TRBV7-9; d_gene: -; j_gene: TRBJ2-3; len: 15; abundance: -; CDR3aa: CASSLGGGPTDTQYF; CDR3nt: TGTGCCAGCAGCTTAGGCGGGGGCCCTACAGATACGCAGTATTTT
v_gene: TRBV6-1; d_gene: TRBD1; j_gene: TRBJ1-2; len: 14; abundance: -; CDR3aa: CASSAGDRGYGYTF; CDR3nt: TGTGCCAGCAGTGCAGGGGACAGGGGCTATGGCTACACCTTC
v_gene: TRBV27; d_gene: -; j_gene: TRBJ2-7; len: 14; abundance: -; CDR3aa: CASILLGSGYEQYF; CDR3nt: TGTGCCAGCATCTTGCTGGGTTCGGGCTACGAGCAGTACTTC
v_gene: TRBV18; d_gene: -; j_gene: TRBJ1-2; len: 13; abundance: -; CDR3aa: CASSPGENYGYTF; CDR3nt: TGTGCCAGCTCACCCGGGGAGAACTATGGCTACACCTTC
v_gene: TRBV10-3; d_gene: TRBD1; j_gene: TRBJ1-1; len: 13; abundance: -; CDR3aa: CAISLGQGHEAFF; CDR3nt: TGTGCCATCAGCCTTGGACAGGGACATGAAGCTTTCTTT